The 17 T cell receptor beta chains reported below all come from one sample, sequenced in a study of cytomegalovirus exposure and HLA in healthy donors. Generated by immunoSEQ multiplex PCR, the TCRdb table keeps only in-frame clones and is missing some. The sample has some 71,000 clones, about 94% seen once. Sequencing was done on a sample of PBMCs. Source of these receptors: a woman under 30 in good health and CMV-seronegative.

The V and J genes are TRBV6-1 and TRBJ2-6; 8 bases line up with TRBD2. V shed 8 bases and J 1 base; nucleotides not matched to a gene: 7. Germline CDR1 reads MNHNS; CDR2 reads SASEGT. CDR3 length: 16 residues. The CDR3 reads CASRGAGGSGANVLTF. CDR3 DNA: TGTGCCAGCCGTGGTGCGGGGGGTTCTGGGGCCAACGTCCTGACTTTC.

Points on this clone: Within the sample, other DNA sequences also encode this same CDR3. The chain uses TRBV18 and TRBJ1-2, with a weak D call TRBD1 (6 bases). Trimming stripped 6 bases from V and 1 base from J, with 9 bases between. The germline V gene encodes CDR1 KGHSH and CDR2 LQKENI. The CDR3 is made up of 13 amino acids. CDR3 loop: CASSEGVNYGYTF. CDR3 bases: TGTGCCAGCTCCGAGGGGGTTAACTATGGCTACACCTTC.

The chain uses TRBV4-3 and TRBJ2-7; 8 bases are shared with TRBD1. The germline gives CDR1 LGHNA, CDR2 YSLEER. The CDR3 runs 15 residues. The trim removed 10 bases at V and 1 base at J, leaving 12 bases unmatched. The CDR3 coding sequence is TGCGCCACCGAACCCCCCCGGGACAGGTCCTACGAGCAGTACTTC. Its translation: CATEPPRDRSYEQYF.

J is TRBJ2-1 and V is TRBV5-5; TRBD2 agrees at 9 bases. There are 13 residues in the CDR3. Germline loops: CDR1 SGHKS, CDR2 YYEKEE (reference sequence). With 7 bases clipped from V and 12 bases from J, the junction kept 11 bases outside the gene matches. CDR3 sequence reads: CASRPGLAGWQFF. The DNA for the CDR3 is TGTGCCAGCCGACCGGGGCTAGCGGGATGGCAGTTCTTC.

J is TRBJ1-4 and V is TRBV7-9; D is undetermined. The CDR3 length is 15 residues. Germline V CDR1 and CDR2: SEHNR, FQNEAQ (reference sequence). Trimming took 5 bases from V and 4 from J, leaving 14 bases between them. The CDR3 nucleotides are TGTGCCAGCAGCCCTGAGGGCCGGAATAATGAAAAACTGTTTTTT. Translating gives CASSPEGRNNEKLFF.

The V call is TRBV9, the J call TRBJ1-2; no clear D gene. Germline assignment: CDR1 SGDLS and CDR2 YYNGEE. The length of the CDR3 is 9 residues. V lost 9 bases and J lost 5, with 5 bases in between. The CDR3 spells CAIGYGYTF. Written as DNA, the CDR3 is TGTGCCATCGGGTATGGCTACACCTTC.

The chain links TRBV9 to TRBJ2-5; a possible D gene is TRBD2 (5 bases). V lost 4 bases, J lost 0 bases, and 10 bases lay in between. The CDR3 is made up of 14 amino acids. The V gene's germline CDR1 is SGDLS and CDR2 YYNGEE. DNA for the CDR3: TGTGCCAGCAGCCTTGGAGCGGACCAAGAGACCCAGTACTTC. Amino acids: CASSLGADQETQYF.

The rearrangement joins TRBV19 to TRBJ2-1; 11 bases align to TRBD2. Germline-derived CDR1 and CDR2 are LNHDA and SQIVND (reference sequence). J lost 5 bases, V lost 3 bases, and 3 bases had no gene match. CDR3 length: 15 residues. The CDR3 loop reads CASSIMGLADNEQFF. In DNA, the CDR3 is TGTGCCAGTAGTATTATGGGACTAGCGGACAATGAGCAGTTCTTC.

The chain has TRBV6-5 and TRBJ1-2; D perhaps matches TRBD1 (5 bases). This CDR3 spans 15 amino acids. The germline V and J ends were trimmed by 2 bases and 4 bases, with 14 bases remaining between them. In germline, CDR1 is MNHEY, CDR2 SVGAGI. The CDR3: CASSYGREGFYGYTF. The DNA of the CDR3 is TGTGCCAGCAGTTACGGGAGGGAGGGGTTCTATGGCTACACCTTC.

A single count supports this clone. V gene TRBV5-6 combines with J gene TRBJ1-3, with 11 nucleotides matching TRBD1. V shed 0 bases, J shed 0 bases, and the junction held 2 bases outside the gene matches. Germline CDR1 and CDR2: SGHDT and YYEEEE. The CDR3 extends over 17 amino acids. The CDR3 DNA is TGTGCCAGCAGCTTGGGGACAGGGGGCTACTCTGGAAACACCATATATTTT. This translates into CASSLGTGGYSGNTIYF.

The chain uses TRBV6-1 and TRBJ1-2; the D gene is possibly TRBD1 (6 bases). Germline CDR1 and CDR2: MNHNS and SASEGT. Trimming stripped 0 bases from V and 8 bases from J, with 19 bases between. CDR3 length: 16 residues. The DNA of the CDR3 is TGTGCCAGCAGTGAAGCGCTTACAGGGCGCTATTGGGGCTACACCTTC. Its translation: CASSEALTGRYWGYTF.

This clone was seen a single time. V usage is TRBV7-3 and J usage is TRBJ2-1, with 12 bases aligning to TRBD1. The CDR3 covers 16 residues. The germline gives CDR1 SGHTA, CDR2 FQGTGA. The junction had 10 bases not matched to a gene; V was cut back by 5 bases and J by 8 bases. CDR3 coding DNA: TGTGCCAGCAGCCCCAACCCGGGACAGGGGGCGGATGAGCAGTTCTTC. Translated, it gives CASSPNPGQGADEQFF.

The rearrangement uses TRBV28 and TRBJ2-7; 10 bases match TRBD1. The germline gives CDR1 MDHEN, CDR2 SYDVKM. The length of the CDR3 is 13 residues. V trimming: 7 bases; J trimming: 6 bases; junction bases outside the gene matches: 6. Here the CDR3 reads CASNRDRGFEQYF. CDR3 nucleotide sequence: TGTGCCAGCAACAGGGACAGGGGATTCGAGCAGTACTTC.

The chain uses TRBV28 and TRBJ1-2; 8 bases line up with TRBD1. Germline assignment: CDR1 MDHEN and CDR2 SYDVKM. This CDR3 has 14 amino acids. With V trimmed by 5 bases and J by 5 bases, 7 bases remained unmatched. CDR3 DNA sequence: TGTGCCAGCAGTCCAACCGGGACAGGATATGGCTACACCTTC. Its translation is CASSPTGTGYGYTF.

This clone has only one observation. CDR3 loop: CASSQDLREMNTEAFF. The CDR3 region has the DNA TGTGCCAGCAGCCAAGATTTGCGGGAGATGAACACTGAAGCTTTCTTT. The J gene is TRBJ1-1, the V gene TRBV14; D gene unclear. The V and J ends lost 0 bases and 0 bases respectively, with 11 bases between them. This CDR3 region has 16 residues. Germline assignment: CDR1 SGHDN and CDR2 FVKESK.

DNA for the CDR3: TGTGCCAGTGCGGCTAGCGGGACGGGTGAGCAGTTCTTC. Translated, it gives CASAASGTGEQFF. V usage is TRBV9 and J usage is TRBJ2-1, with TRBD2 identical over 9 bases. Looked up from germline, CDR1 is SGDLS and CDR2 is YYNGEE. J lost 9 bases, V lost 8 bases, and 9 bases had no gene match. The CDR3 length is 13 residues.

This chain uses TRBV13 with TRBJ1-2, with D unresolved. The germline V and J ends were trimmed by 5 bases and 5 bases, with 15 bases remaining between them. CDR3 length: 14 amino acids. CDR1 and CDR2 (germline): PRHDT, FYEKMQ (reference sequence). The CDR3 DNA is TGTGCCAGCAGCCCCTTTAGCAGCGAATATGGCTACACCTTC. Translating gives CASSPFSSEYGYTF.